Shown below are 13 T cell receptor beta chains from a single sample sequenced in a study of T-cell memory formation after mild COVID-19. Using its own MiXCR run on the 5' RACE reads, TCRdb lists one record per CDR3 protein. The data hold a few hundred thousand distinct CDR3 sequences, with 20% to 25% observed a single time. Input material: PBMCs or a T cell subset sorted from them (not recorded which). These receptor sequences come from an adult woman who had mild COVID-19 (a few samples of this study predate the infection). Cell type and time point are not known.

The CDR3 DNA reads as TGCAGCGTTGAACTGACTTACCAAGAGACCCAGTACTTC. Protein product: CSVELTYQETQYF. The J gene is TRBJ2-5, the V gene TRBV29-1; D is undetermined. V was cut by 2 bases and J by 0 bases, with 7 bases left in between. The length of the CDR3 is 13 residues. CDR1 SQVTM and CDR2 ANQGSEA come from the germline V gene.

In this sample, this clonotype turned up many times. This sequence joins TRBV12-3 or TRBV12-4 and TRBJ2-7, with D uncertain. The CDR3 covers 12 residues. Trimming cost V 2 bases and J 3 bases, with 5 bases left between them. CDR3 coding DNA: TGTGCCAGCAGTTTAACTCGCTACGAGCAGTACTTC. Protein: CASSLTRYEQYF.

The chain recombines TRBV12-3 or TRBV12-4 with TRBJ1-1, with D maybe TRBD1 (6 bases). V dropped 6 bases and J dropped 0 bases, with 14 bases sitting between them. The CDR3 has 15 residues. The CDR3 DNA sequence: TGTGCCAGCAGCGAATACAGGGAGATGAACACTGAAGCTTTCTTT. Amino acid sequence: CASSEYREMNTEAFF.

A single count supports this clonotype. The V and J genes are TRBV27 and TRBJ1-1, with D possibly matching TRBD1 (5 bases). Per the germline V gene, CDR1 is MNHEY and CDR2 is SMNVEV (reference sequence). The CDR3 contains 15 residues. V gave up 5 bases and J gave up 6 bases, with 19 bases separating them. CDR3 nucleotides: TGTGCCAGCAGTCTGCTCGGGGAGGGGTCCGCTGAAGCTTTCTTT. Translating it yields CASSLLGEGSAEAFF.

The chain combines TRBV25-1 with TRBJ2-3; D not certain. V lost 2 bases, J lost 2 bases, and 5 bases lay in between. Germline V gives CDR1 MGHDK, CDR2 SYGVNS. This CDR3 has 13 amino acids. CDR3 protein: CASSENPTDTQYF. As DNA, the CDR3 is TGTGCCAGCAGTGAAAATCCCACAGATACGCAGTATTTT.

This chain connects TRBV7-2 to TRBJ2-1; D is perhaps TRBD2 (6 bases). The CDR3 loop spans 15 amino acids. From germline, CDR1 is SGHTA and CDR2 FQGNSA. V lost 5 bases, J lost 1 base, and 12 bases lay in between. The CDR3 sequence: CASSPGSGSYNEQFF. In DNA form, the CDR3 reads TGTGCCAGCAGCCCCGGGAGCGGGTCCTACAATGAGCAGTTCTTC.

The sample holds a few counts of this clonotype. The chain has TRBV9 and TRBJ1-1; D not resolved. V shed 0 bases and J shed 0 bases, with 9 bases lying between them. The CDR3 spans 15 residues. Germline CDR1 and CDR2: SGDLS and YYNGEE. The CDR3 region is CASSVDQWMNTEAFF. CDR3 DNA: TGTGCCAGCAGCGTAGATCAGTGGATGAACACTGAAGCTTTCTTT.

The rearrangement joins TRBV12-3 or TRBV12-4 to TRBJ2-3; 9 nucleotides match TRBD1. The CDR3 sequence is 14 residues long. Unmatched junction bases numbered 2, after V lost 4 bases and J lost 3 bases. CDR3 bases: TGTGCCAGCAGTTGGACAGGGGCGACAGATACGCAGTATTTT. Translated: CASSWTGATDTQYF.

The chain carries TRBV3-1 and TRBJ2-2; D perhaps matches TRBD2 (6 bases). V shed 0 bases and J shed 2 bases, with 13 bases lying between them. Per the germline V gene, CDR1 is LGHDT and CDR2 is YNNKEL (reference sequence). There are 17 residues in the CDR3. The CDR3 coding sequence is TGTGCCAGCAGCCAAGATCTCCTAGCGACCAACACCGGGGAGCTGTTTTTT. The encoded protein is CASSQDLLATNTGELFF. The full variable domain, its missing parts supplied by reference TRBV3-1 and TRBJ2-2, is DTAVSQTPKYLVTQMGNDKSIKCEQNLGHDTMYWYKQDSKKFLKIMFSYNNKELIINETVPNRFSPKSPDKAHLNLHINSLELGDSAVYFCASSQDLLATNTGELFFGEGSRLTVL.

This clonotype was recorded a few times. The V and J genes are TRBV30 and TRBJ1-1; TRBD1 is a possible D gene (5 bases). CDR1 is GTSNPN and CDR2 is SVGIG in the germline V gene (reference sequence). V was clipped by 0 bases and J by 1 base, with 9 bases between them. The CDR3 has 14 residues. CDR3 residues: CAWSVWQGNTEAFF. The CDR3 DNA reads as TGTGCCTGGAGTGTATGGCAGGGGAACACTGAAGCTTTCTTT. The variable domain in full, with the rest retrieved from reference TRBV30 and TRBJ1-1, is SQTIHQWPATLVQPVGSPLSLECTVEGTSNPNLYWYRQAAGRGLQLLFYSVGIGQISSEVPQNLSASRPQDRQFILSSKKLLLSDSGFYLCAWSVWQGNTEAFFGQGTRLTVV.

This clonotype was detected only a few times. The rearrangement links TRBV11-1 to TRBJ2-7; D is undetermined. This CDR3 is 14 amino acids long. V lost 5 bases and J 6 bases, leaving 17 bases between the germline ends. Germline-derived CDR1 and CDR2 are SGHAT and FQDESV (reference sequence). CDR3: CASSPSSSQSEQYF. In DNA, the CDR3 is TGTGCCAGCAGCCCGTCGTCGTCTCAGAGCGAGCAGTACTTC. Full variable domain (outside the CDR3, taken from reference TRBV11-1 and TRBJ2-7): EAEVAQSPRYKITEKSQAVAFWCDPISGHATLYWYRQILGQGPELLVQFQDESVVDDSQLPKDRFSAERLKGVDSTLKIQPAELGDSAMYLCASSPSSSQSEQYFGPGTRLTVT.

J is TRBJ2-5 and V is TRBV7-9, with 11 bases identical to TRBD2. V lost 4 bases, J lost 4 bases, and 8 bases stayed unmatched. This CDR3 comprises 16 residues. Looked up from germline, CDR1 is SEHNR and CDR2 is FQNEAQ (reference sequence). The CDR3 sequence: CASSSLAGGPGETQYF. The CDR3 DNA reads TGTGCCAGCAGCTCCTTAGCGGGAGGGCCTGGAGAGACCCAGTACTTC.

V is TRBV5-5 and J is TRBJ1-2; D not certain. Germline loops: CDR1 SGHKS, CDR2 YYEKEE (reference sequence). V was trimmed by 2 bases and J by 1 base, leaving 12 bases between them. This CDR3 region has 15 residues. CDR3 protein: CASSFGGWINYGYTF. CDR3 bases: TGTGCCAGCAGCTTTGGTGGTTGGATTAACTATGGCTACACCTTC. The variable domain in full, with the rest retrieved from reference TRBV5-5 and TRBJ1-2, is DAGVTQSPTHLIKTRGQQVTLRCSPISGHKSVSWYQQVLGQGPQFIFQYYEKEERGRGNFPDRFSARQFPNYSSELNVNALLLGDSALYLCASSFGGWINYGYTFGSGTRLTVV.